These 26 T cell receptor beta chains originate from one sample sequenced in a study of blood T cell repertoires in COVID-19. Sequenced by immunoSEQ multiplex PCR; TCRdb stores in-frame clones only, minus some. The sample has around 500,000 clones; 75% to 90% are singletons. The sample consisted of peripheral blood. The receptors shown here come from a human donor in a cohort sampled during active COVID-19.

This clone was recorded once. This chain joins TRBV5-3 and TRBJ1-1; 7 bases fit TRBD1. TRBV5-3 qualifies as an ORF whose function is uncertain. Losses at the gene ends were 2 bases for V and 0 bases for J; bases not matched to a gene: 16. This CDR3 region has 19 residues. The CDR3 DNA follows: TGTGCCAGAAGCTTTCTACGTGGCAGGGGGTCAATAATGAACACTGAAGCTTTCTTT. As protein: CARSFLRGRGSIMNTEAFF.

The CDR3 DNA follows: TGTGCCACCAGCAGAGAGCGACAAGGTGTTTATGGCTACACCTTC. Protein sequence: CATSRERQGVYGYTF. The V and J genes are TRBV15 and TRBJ1-2, with D uncertain. CDR1 is LNHNV and CDR2 is YYDKDF in the germline V gene (reference sequence). Trimming shortened V by 0 bases and J by 5 bases, and 13 bases separated the two germline ends. CDR3 length equals 15 residues.

The V call is TRBV5-4, the J call TRBJ2-5; the D gene is possibly TRBD2 (6 bases). The CDR3 is 14 amino acids. Germline CDR1 and CDR2: SGHNT and YYREEE (reference sequence). V gave up 0 bases and J gave up 5 bases, with 11 bases separating them. The DNA of the CDR3 is TGTGCCAGCAGCTTGGGACTAGTCCAGGAGACCCAGTACTTC. This codes for CASSLGLVQETQYF.

V usage is TRBV3-1 (or the pseudogene TRBV3-2) and J usage is TRBJ2-7; D remains ambiguous. CDR3 length: 14 residues. Between the trimmed V and J ends, which lost 1 base and 3 bases, there was a span of 10 bases. The germline gives CDR1 LGHDT, CDR2 YNNKEL (reference sequence). CDR3 residues: CASSQVNYNYEQYF. CDR3 coding DNA: TGTGCCAGCAGCCAAGTAAACTACAACTACGAGCAGTACTTC.

The gene calls are TRBV19 and TRBJ2-5; D might be TRBD1 (6 bases). Germline V CDR1 and CDR2: LNHDA, SQIVND (reference sequence). Between the trimmed V and J ends, which lost 3 bases and 4 bases, there was a span of 9 bases. This CDR3 is built from 13 residues. The CDR3 here is CASSIKGGETQYF. In DNA, the CDR3 is TGTGCCAGTAGTATCAAAGGGGGAGAGACCCAGTACTTC.

The V call is TRBV12-3 or TRBV12-4, the J call TRBJ1-2; no reliable D call. The CDR3 is 13 amino acids. V lost 10 bases to trimming and J lost 8 bases, with 20 bases between them. The CDR3 spells CAILWTSSGGYTF. The DNA of the CDR3 is TGTGCCATCCTCTGGACCTCATCGGGGGGCTACACCTTC.

The rearrangement joins TRBV5-4 to TRBJ2-4, with D perhaps TRBD2 (6 bases). The V end was cut by 0 bases, the J end by 3 bases, with 13 bases between. Germline values: CDR1 SGHNT, CDR2 YYREEE (reference sequence). The CDR3 totals 16 residues. The CDR3 loop is CASSLDGSGGKNIQYF. DNA of the CDR3: TGTGCCAGCAGCTTGGATGGCTCCGGGGGCAAAAACATTCAGTACTTC.

The CDR3 sequence is CASSVAGGNEQFF. CDR3 bases: TGTGCCAGCAGCGTAGCGGGGGGAAATGAGCAGTTCTTC. This chain links TRBV9 with TRBJ2-1; 7 bases match TRBD2. CDR1 is SGDLS, CDR2 YYNGEE, per germline. V lost 0 bases to trimming and J lost 7 bases; unmatched junction nucleotides: 1. The length of the CDR3 is 13 residues. The variable domain in full, completed from reference TRBV9 and TRBJ2-1, reads DSGVTQTPKHLITATGQRVTLRCSPRSGDLSVYWYQQSLDQGLQFLIQYYNGEERAKGNILERFSAQQFPDLHSELNLSSLELGDSALYFCASSVAGGNEQFFGPGTRLTVL.

The chain joins TRBV30 to TRBJ2-7, with TRBD1 matching over 7 bases. Germline CDR1 and CDR2: GTSNPN and SVGIG (reference sequence). J was trimmed by 2 bases and V by 2 bases; bases with no gene match: 3. The length of the CDR3 is 13 residues. The CDR3 DNA is TGTGCCTGGAGTCCCGGGACAGCCTACGAGCAGTACTTC. It specifies CAWSPGTAYEQYF.

This clone was counted once. The chain carries TRBV6-6 and TRBJ1-1; 7 bases are a match to TRBD1. With 2 bases clipped from V and 4 bases from J, the junction kept 7 bases outside the gene matches. Germline V gives CDR1 MNHNY, CDR2 SVGAGI (reference sequence). The CDR3 totals 15 residues. As DNA, the CDR3 is TGTGCCAGCAGTTACAGGGGGCAAGAGGGCACTGAAGCTTTCTTT. This encodes CASSYRGQEGTEAFF.

The rearrangement joins TRBV19 to TRBJ2-5; the D is unclear. This CDR3 is built from 15 residues. Per germline, CDR1 LNHDA and CDR2 SQIVND (reference sequence). The ends were cut back, 3 bases at V and 0 bases at J, with 11 bases in the middle. The CDR3 coding sequence is TGTGCCAGTAGTATGGTACACCAATACCAAGAGACCCAGTACTTC. Translated, it gives CASSMVHQYQETQYF.

This chain joins TRBV6-6 and TRBJ1-2; D possibly corresponds to TRBD1 (5 bases). CDR1 and CDR2 (germline): MNHNY, SVGAGI (reference sequence). The CDR3 extends over 13 amino acids. V lost 5 bases, J lost 1 base, and 8 bases lay in between. The DNA for the CDR3 is TGTGCCAGCAGTCGGGGCCTTAACTATGGCTACACCTTC. It encodes CASSRGLNYGYTF.

The V gene is TRBV12-5, the J gene TRBJ2-3, with 7 bases lining up with TRBD2. Germline lookup yields CDR1 LGHNT and CDR2 FRNRAP. V lost 4 bases, J lost 2 bases, and 6 bases stayed unmatched. The CDR3 is made up of 15 amino acids. The CDR3: CASGYGLGDTDTQYF. The CDR3 region has the DNA TGTGCTAGTGGTTACGGACTAGGTGACACAGATACGCAGTATTTT. Together with reference TRBV12-5 and TRBJ2-3, the CDR3 gives the full variable domain: DARVTQTPRHKVTEMGQEVTMRCQPILGHNTVFWYRQTMMQGLELLAYFRNRAPLDDSGMPKDRFSAEMPDATLATLKIQPSEPRDSAVYFCASGYGLGDTDTQYFGPGTRLTVL.

CDR3 residues: CATSGQGQGTSNEQFF. DNA of the CDR3: TGTGCCACCAGTGGCCAGGGACAGGGGACCAGCAATGAGCAGTTCTTC. The chain uses TRBV24-1 and TRBJ2-1; TRBD1 matches 10 bases. The V and J ends lost 5 bases and 6 bases, in that order; junction bases with no gene match: 9. Germline V lookup: CDR1 KGHDR, CDR2 SFDVKD. The CDR3 totals 16 residues.

This clone was seen a handful of times. The chain combines TRBV7-3 with TRBJ2-6, with D perhaps TRBD2 (5 bases). CDR1 and CDR2 (germline): SGHTA, FQGTGA. The CDR3 spans 19 residues. V gave up 5 bases and J gave up 1 base, with 21 bases separating them. The CDR3 region has the DNA TGTGCCAGCAGCCTCCCTCCGGGATCAATTAAATCTGGGGCCAACGTCCTGACTTTC. Amino acid sequence: CASSLPPGSIKSGANVLTF.

The rearrangement links TRBV10-2 to TRBJ1-3; 7 nucleotides align to TRBD1. This CDR3 is built from 13 residues. CDR1 WSHSY and CDR2 SAAADI come from the germline V gene. V was pared by 8 bases and J by 2 bases, with 3 bases of the junction left unmatched. The CDR3 DNA reads as TGCGCCAGCGGTACAGGGGCTGGAAACACCATATATTTT. The encoded protein is CASGTGAGNTIYF.

This clone appeared a few times. The J gene is TRBJ2-7, the V gene TRBV30; D might be TRBD1 (6 bases). V gave up 2 bases and J gave up 0 bases, with 14 bases separating them. This CDR3 comprises 15 residues. The germline CDR1 and CDR2 sequences are GTSNPN and SVGIG (reference sequence). The CDR3 here is CAWSSGQHNSYEQYF. The CDR3 coding sequence is TGTGCCTGGAGTTCCGGACAGCACAACTCCTACGAGCAGTACTTC.

The V gene is TRBV7-3, the J gene TRBJ1-1, with 9 bases fitting TRBD1. The CDR3 contains 15 residues. The germline V gene has CDR1 SGHTA and CDR2 FQGTGA. The trim removed 5 bases at V and 1 base at J, leaving 5 bases unmatched. Here the CDR3 DNA reads TGTGCCAGCAGCCCGGGACAGGGAAAGAACACTGAAGCTTTCTTT. Its translation is CASSPGQGKNTEAFF.

This chain uses TRBV14 with TRBJ2-2; D is ambiguous. Trimming took 2 bases from V and 2 from J, leaving 18 bases between them. The CDR3 loop spans 18 amino acids. Germline-derived CDR1 and CDR2 are SGHDN and FVKESK. In DNA, the CDR3 is TGTGCCAGCAGCCAAAGCGTCTTTAAAACTCCTAACACCGGGGAGCTGTTTTTT. It translates to CASSQSVFKTPNTGELFF.

This chain uses TRBV6-2 or TRBV6-3 with TRBJ2-3; 11 bases are a match to TRBD2. CDR3 length: 20 amino acids. CDR1 and CDR2 from the germline V gene are MNHEY and SVGEGT. V gave up 0 bases and J gave up 0 bases; unmatched junction bases: 11. The CDR3 DNA is TGTGCCAGCAGTTACTCGAACCCGCCTGGGACTAGCGGAAGCACAGATACGCAGTATTTT. Encoded protein: CASSYSNPPGTSGSTDTQYF.

The rearrangement links TRBV28 to TRBJ2-7, with 11 positions matching TRBD2. Trimming took 5 bases from V and 9 from J; bases not matched to a gene: 9. This CDR3 comprises 14 residues. From germline, CDR1 is MDHEN and CDR2 SYDVKM. CDR3 in amino acids: CASSILAGVWGQYF. The CDR3 DNA sequence: TGTGCCAGCAGTATACTAGCGGGAGTGTGGGGGCAGTACTTC.

The CDR3 protein is CASSPLGGLNTEAFF. As DNA, the CDR3 is TGTGCCAGTAGTCCACTGGGGGGACTAAACACTGAAGCTTTCTTT. The J gene is TRBJ1-1, the V gene TRBV19; weak D call: TRBD1 (5 bases). Germline V CDR1 and CDR2: LNHDA, SQIVND (reference sequence). Trimming left V 5 bases short and J 2 bases short, with 15 bases between. CDR3 length equals 15 residues.

The J gene is TRBJ1-4, the V gene TRBV12-5, with 9 positions matching TRBD1. Trimming took 1 base from V and 5 from J; bases not matched to a gene: 5. The CDR3 has 16 residues. From germline, CDR1 is LGHNT and CDR2 FRNRAP. CDR3 bases: TGTGCTAGTGGTTTGGGGACAGGGGTGAACAATGAAAAACTGTTTTTT. The encoded protein is CASGLGTGVNNEKLFF.

V is TRBV19 and J is TRBJ2-2; 8 bases are shared with TRBD2. Per germline, CDR1 LNHDA and CDR2 SQIVND (reference sequence). Trimming at V came to 2 bases and at J to 3 bases, leaving 5 bases not matched to a gene. CDR3 size: 16 residues. In nucleotides, the CDR3 is TGTGCCAGTAGTATATTCGGGAGGGCGCACACCGGGGAGCTGTTTTTT. This sequence encodes CASSIFGRAHTGELFF.

This rearrangement joins TRBV3-1 (or the pseudogene TRBV3-2) to TRBJ2-1, with 8 bases fitting TRBD2. The J segment lost 4 bases and the V segment lost 4 bases, leaving 3 bases of the junction unmatched. From germline, CDR1 is LGHDT and CDR2 YNNKEL (reference sequence). The CDR3 runs to 14 residues. In nucleotides, the CDR3 is TGTGCCAGCAGCCGAAGCGGGGGTTACAATGAGCAGTTCTTC. It encodes CASSRSGGYNEQFF.

V is TRBV10-2 and J is TRBJ1-5; TRBD1 matches 8 bases. The V gene's germline CDR1 is WSHSY and CDR2 SAAADI. There are 14 residues in the CDR3. After removal of 4 bases from V and 5 bases from J, the junction contained 4 bases not matched to a gene. CDR3 amino acids: CASSGTGPHQPQHF. The CDR3 nucleotides are TGCGCCAGCAGTGGGACAGGGCCTCATCAGCCCCAGCATTTT.